The present TCR beta chain was sequenced within a study of shared T cell receptors in the human thymus. This table comes from immunoSEQ multiplex PCR, and its TCRdb copy is limited to in-frame clones, with some not included. The sample consists of fewer than 700,000 clones, approximately 90% of them appearing once. Unmatched junction bases numbered 7, after V lost 5 bases and J lost 0 bases. Germline lookup yields CDR1 PRHDT and CDR2 FYEKMQ (reference sequence). The CDR3 is 17 amino acids. The data were also submitted as part of a second study, on human thymus T cells. That work states: Healthy Finnish infants undergoing corrective surgery for congenital heart defects provided the donor material. Surgeons resected thymus tissue during corrective heart surgery. Across thymic and blood repertoires, the usage of V and J genes appeared to be biased. Unrelated individuals had highly overlapping thymic repertoires, as reported in related research.

The specimen was thymocytes. This TCR was recovered from a boy younger than two with a congenital heart defect. V usage is TRBV13 and J usage is TRBJ2-6, with 7 bases that match TRBD1. CDR3 sequence: CASSPGTAGSGANVLTF. In DNA, the CDR3 is TGTGCCAGCAGCCCCGGGACAGCAGGCTCTGGGGCCAACGTCCTGACTTTC.